These 4 T cell receptor beta chains were all obtained from the same sample, sequenced in a study of T cell repertoires in cytomegalovirus infection. TCRdb analysed the reads with MiXCR anew, one entry per CDR3 protein. The table lists roughly 760,000 distinct CDR3 sequences, under 40% of them singletons, with 2.5% to 3% in the top ten. The sequenced sample was PBMCs. All receptors derive from a human donor in good health (CMV status not recorded). Some clones in this sample may be carry-over from other donors' samples.

There are a few counts of this clonotype. This chain joins TRBV11-2 and TRBJ2-5; D perhaps matches TRBD2 (7 bases). Germline V CDR1 and CDR2: SGHAT, FQNNGV. This CDR3 is built from 14 residues. V lost 5 bases and J 5 bases, leaving 15 bases between the germline ends. The CDR3 sequence: CASSRGGGVETQYF. In DNA, the CDR3 is TGTGCCAGCAGCCGAGGAGGGGGGGTGGAGACCCAGTACTTC.

This clonotype was detected once. The chain carries TRBV29-1 and TRBJ2-7, with a tentative D call TRBD2 (5 bases). Germline CDR1 reads SQVTM; CDR2 reads ANQGSEA. This CDR3 has 12 amino acids. The V end lost 5 bases, the J end lost 5 bases, and 13 bases lay between the germline ends. CDR3 DNA sequence: TGCAGCGTTCAACGGGGTTTCCACGAGCAGTACTTC. It specifies CSVQRGFHEQYF.

The CDR3 DNA is TGTGCCATCAGTGAGGACAGTGACGCTTTCTTT. This translates into CAISEDSDAFF. The gene calls are TRBV10-3 and TRBJ1-1, with TRBD1 as a possible D gene (5 bases). V dropped 2 bases and J dropped 11 bases, with 9 bases sitting between them. This CDR3 is 11 amino acids long. The germline gives CDR1 ENHRY, CDR2 SYGVKD.

This clonotype was picked up one time. A single base separates this from a much larger clone, so it may be a read error. The V call is TRBV7-6, the J call TRBJ2-3; 8 nucleotides line up with TRBD1. This CDR3 has 15 amino acids. Per germline, CDR1 SGHVS and CDR2 FNYEAQ. CDR3: CASSSRQGSTDTQYF. The CDR3 nucleotides are TGTGCTAGCAGCTCACGACAGGGGAGCACAGATACGCAGTATTTT. Supplemented by reference TRBV7-6 and TRBJ2-3, the full variable domain reads GAGVSQSPRYKVTKRGQDVALRCDPISGHVSLYWYRQALGQGPEFLTYFNYEAQQDKSGLPNDRFSAERPEGSISTLTIQRTEQRDSAMYRCASSSRQGSTDTQYFGPGTRLTVL.